This TCR beta chain was captured by sequencing in a study of cytomegalovirus exposure and HLA in healthy donors. CDR1 is SGHRS, CDR2 YFSETQ, per germline. V lost 6 bases and J 6 bases, leaving 19 bases between the germline ends. The CDR3 has 15 amino acids. The study's findings and limits: Most TCR sequences were uncommon, yet certain public TCRs appeared in many donors. Roughly 170 TCR beta chains were listed as cytomegalovirus-associated. It was reportedly the case that the classifier diagnosed cytomegalovirus status with high specificity and sensitivity.

Of note for this clone: Its target is unknown.

Some clones are missing from TCRdb's copy, which holds only in-frame ones; the method was immunoSEQ multiplex PCR. In the table there are more than 250,000 clones, about 92% of which are singletons. This clonotype originated in a woman aged 25-40 years in good health and CMV-seronegative. The V call is TRBV5-1, the J call TRBJ2-1; weak D call: TRBD2 (6 bases). Sequences were obtained from PBMCs. The CDR3 reads CASTPEGQRVNEQFF. DNA for the CDR3: TGCGCCAGCACGCCGGAGGGGCAGCGCGTCAATGAGCAGTTCTTC.